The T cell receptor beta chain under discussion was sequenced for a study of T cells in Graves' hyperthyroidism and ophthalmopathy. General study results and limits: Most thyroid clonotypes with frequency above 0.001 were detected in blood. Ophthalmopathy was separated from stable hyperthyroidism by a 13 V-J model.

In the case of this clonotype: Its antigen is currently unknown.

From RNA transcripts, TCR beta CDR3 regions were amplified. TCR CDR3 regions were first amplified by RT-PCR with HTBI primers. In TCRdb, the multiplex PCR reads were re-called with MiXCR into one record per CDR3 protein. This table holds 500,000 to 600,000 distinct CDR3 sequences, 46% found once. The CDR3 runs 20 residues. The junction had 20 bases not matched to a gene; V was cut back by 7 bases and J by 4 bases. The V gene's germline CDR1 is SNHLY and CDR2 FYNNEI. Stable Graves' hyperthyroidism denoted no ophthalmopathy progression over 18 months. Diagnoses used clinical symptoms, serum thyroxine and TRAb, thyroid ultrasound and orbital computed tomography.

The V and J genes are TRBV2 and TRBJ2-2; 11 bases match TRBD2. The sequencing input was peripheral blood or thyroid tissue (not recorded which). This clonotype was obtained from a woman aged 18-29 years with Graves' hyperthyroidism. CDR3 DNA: TGTGCCAGCACCTCGTTAGGGGCGACTAGCGGGGACAATGGCACCGGGGAGCTGTTTTTT. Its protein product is CASTSLGATSGDNGTGELFF.